This TCR beta chain was found in a study of beta chain features in type 1 diabetes. Study findings and constraints: Fewer insertions but more deletions were seen at VDJ junctions in type 1 diabetes patients.

Concerning this clone itself: Its antigen is unidentified.

Expressed TCRB transcripts were sequenced, since all the RNA that had been isolated was reverse transcribed. Measured with immunoSEQ multiplex PCR; TCRdb has only the in-frame clones, and not every one. This sample yields 310,000 or so clones, of which around 8% are seen a single time; less than 0.5% belongs to the top ten. The germline V gene has CDR1 KGHSH and CDR2 LQKENI. The V and J ends lost 3 bases and 4 bases respectively, with 14 bases between them. CDR3 length: 15 residues. Using CD45RO/CCR7/CD25/CD127/CD95/CD27, CD4+ naive, central memory, regulatory and stem cell-like memory cells were sorted.

This TCR was recovered from a woman younger than 30 in good health. The chain combines TRBV18 with TRBJ2-3; the D gene is possibly TRBD1 (6 bases). Sequenced input: central memory CD4+ T cells from blood. The CDR3 DNA is TGTGCCAGCTCACCTACAGGGTTTGGTCCAGATACGCAGTATTTT. Amino acid sequence: CASSPTGFGPDTQYF.